The following is a TCR beta chain sequence with its context. This specimen belongs to a study of Tregs in tolerant kidney transplant recipients. The data were produced by immunoSEQ multiplex PCR, yet TCRdb's version contains in-frame clones alone and is incomplete. The table shows around 70,000 clones, with 92% occurring only once. The CDR3 consists of 10 residues. V was trimmed by 4 bases and J by 11 bases, leaving 11 bases between them. CDR1 SQVTM and CDR2 ANQGSEA come from the germline V gene. The sample in question was CD8+ T cells from blood, obtained before the transplant. This sequence originates from a human donor who received a combined kidney and bone marrow transplant. This chain uses TRBV29-1 with TRBJ1-1; no clear D. The CDR3 DNA reads TGCAGCGTTGGTATGACTAGGGCTTTCTTT. The encoded protein is CSVGMTRAFF.